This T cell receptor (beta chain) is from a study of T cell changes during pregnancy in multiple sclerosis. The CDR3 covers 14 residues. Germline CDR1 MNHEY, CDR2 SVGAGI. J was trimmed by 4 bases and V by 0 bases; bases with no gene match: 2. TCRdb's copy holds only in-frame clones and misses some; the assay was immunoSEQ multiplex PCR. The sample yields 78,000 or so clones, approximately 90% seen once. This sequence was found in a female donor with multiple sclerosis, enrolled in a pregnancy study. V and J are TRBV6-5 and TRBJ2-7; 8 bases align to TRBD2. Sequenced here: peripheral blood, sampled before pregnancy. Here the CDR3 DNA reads TGTGCCAGCAGTTACTCGGCTAGCGGGTACGAGCAGTACTTC. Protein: CASSYSASGYEQYF.